This paragraph covers one T cell receptor (beta chain) sequence. Its target is not known. This entry is derived from a study of T cell responses to AZD1222 COVID-19 vaccine. General study results and limits: Spike-wide coverage was observed for vaccine-associated CD4 TCRs, with dominant responses at 160-218 and 743-854. Repertoires were sampled only after the peak T cell response.

CDR1 and CDR2 from the germline V gene are SGHTA and FQGNSA. Trimming took 5 bases from V and 1 from J, leaving 15 bases between them. The CDR3 is made up of 15 amino acids. Using immunoSEQ multiplex PCR, the repertoire was profiled, and TCRdb retains in-frame clones only, with some absent. Of roughly 200,000 clones listed, around 93% are singletons. The TCR comes from an adult who received the MenACWY meningococcal vaccine as a control. The specimen comprised peripheral blood, sampled 28 days after the second dose of the MenACWY control vaccine. The chain has TRBV7-2 and TRBJ2-7, with TRBD1 as a possible D gene (5 bases). The CDR3 loop reads CASSVGAGFSYEQYF. As DNA, the CDR3 is TGTGCCAGCAGCGTAGGGGCAGGTTTTTCCTACGAGCAGTACTTC.